What follows describes a single T cell receptor beta chain. Its antigen is undetermined. The V end was cut by 1 base, the J end by 5 bases, with 12 bases between. The CDR3 extends over 14 amino acids. Researchers grouped second doses given at about 4 or about 12 weeks into one pool. This specimen comes from a study of T cell responses to AZD1222 COVID-19 vaccine. Whole-study findings and limits: Repertoires were obtained only post-peak T cell response. Close to half of all spike-specific TCRs reportedly target regions of the variants that are unmutated. White British people made up most donors, females outnumbered males, and clonal diversity was possibly underestimated.

Clones were read by immunoSEQ multiplex PCR, and TCRdb kept only the in-frame ones, dropping some. The table lists roughly 190,000 clones, more than 85% of them singletons. This chain uses TRBV5-3 with TRBJ1-2; possible D gene TRBD1, 6 bases. TRBV5-3 is an open reading frame, and its role is uncertain. This specimen was peripheral blood, taken 28 days after the second AZD1222 dose. The clonotype originates from an adult who received the AZD1222 COVID-19 vaccine. In DNA form, the CDR3 reads TGTGCCAGAAGCTTGCCAGGGGTAAGGTATGGCTACACCTTC. Translating it yields CARSLPGVRYGYTF.